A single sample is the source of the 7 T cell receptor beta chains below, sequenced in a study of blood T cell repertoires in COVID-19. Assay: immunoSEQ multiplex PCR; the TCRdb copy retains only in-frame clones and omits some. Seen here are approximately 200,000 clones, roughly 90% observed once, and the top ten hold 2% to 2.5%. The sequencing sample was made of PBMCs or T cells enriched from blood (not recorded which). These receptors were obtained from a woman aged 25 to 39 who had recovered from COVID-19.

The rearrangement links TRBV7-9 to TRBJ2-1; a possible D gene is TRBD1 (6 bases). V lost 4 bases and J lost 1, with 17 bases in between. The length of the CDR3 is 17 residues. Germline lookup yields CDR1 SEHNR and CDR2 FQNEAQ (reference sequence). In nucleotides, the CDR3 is TGTGCCAGCAGCTCGTCATCGGCAGGGGCATCCTACAATGAGCAGTTCTTC. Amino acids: CASSSSSAGASYNEQFF. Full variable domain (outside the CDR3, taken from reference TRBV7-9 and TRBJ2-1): DTGVSQNPRHKITKRGQNVTFRCDPISEHNRLYWYRQTLGQGPEFLTYFQNEAQLEKSRLLSDRFSAERPKGSFSTLEIQRTEQGDSAMYLCASSSSSAGASYNEQFFGPGTRLTVL.

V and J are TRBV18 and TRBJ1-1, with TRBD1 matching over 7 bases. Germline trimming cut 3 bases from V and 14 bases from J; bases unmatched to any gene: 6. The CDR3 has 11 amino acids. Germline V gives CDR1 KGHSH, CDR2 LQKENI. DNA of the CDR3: TGTGCCAGCTCACCGGGGGACAGTACCTTCTTT. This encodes CASSPGDSTFF.

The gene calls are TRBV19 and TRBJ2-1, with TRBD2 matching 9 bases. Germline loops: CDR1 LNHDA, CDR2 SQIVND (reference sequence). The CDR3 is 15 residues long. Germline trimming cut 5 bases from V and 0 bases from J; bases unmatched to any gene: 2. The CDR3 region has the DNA TGTGCCAGTAGTGTTAGCGGGAGCTCCTACAATGAGCAGTTCTTC. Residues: CASSVSGSSYNEQFF.

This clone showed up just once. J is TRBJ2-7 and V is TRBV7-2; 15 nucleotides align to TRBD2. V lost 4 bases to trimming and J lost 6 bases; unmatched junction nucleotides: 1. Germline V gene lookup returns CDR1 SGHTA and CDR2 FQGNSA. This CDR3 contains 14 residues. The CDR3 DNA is TGTGCCAGCAGCTGGACTAGCGGGAGGGGCGAGCAGTACTTC. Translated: CASSWTSGRGEQYF.

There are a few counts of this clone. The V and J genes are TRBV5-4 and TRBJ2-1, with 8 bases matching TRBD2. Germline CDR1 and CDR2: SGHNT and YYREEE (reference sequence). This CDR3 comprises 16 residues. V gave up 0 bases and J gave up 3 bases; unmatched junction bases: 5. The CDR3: CASSLGGGNHYNEQFF. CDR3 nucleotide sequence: TGTGCCAGCAGCTTGGGCGGGGGGAACCACTACAATGAGCAGTTCTTC.

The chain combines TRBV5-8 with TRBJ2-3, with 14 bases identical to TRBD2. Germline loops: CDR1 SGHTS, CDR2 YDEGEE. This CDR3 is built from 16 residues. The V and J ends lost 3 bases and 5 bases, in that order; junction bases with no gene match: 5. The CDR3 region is CASSWGLAGALDTQYF. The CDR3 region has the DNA TGTGCCAGCAGCTGGGGACTAGCGGGAGCTTTAGATACGCAGTATTTT.

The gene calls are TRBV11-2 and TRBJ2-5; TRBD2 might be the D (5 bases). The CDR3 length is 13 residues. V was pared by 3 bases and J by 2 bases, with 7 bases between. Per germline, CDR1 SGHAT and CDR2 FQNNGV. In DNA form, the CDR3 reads TGTGCCAGCAGCTTCGGGATGCAAGAGACCCAGTACTTC. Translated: CASSFGMQETQYF.